These T cell receptor beta chains were read from a single sample in a study of a mutant IDH1 vaccine in newly diagnosed glioma. Sequencing was performed with immunoSEQ multiplex PCR; in TCRdb, only in-frame clones are kept and a portion is missing. The top ten hold over 4.5% of the sample, which has about 38,000 clones, roughly 74% seen once. These receptors' antigens are unknown. Sequencing used PBMCs, obtained from a glioma patient whose treatment included an IDH1 peptide vaccine. Receptors were obtained from a middle-aged man with glioma. Both conserved end residues are part of each CDR3. D genes are given only for firm matches.

d_call | j_call | v_call | cdr3_aa
TRBD1 | TRBJ1-1 | TRBV10-2 | CASSESPGQGMAFF
- | TRBJ1-1 | TRBV18 | CASSLSGDTEAFF
- | TRBJ2-3 | TRBV5-1 | CASSLRTGTDTQYF
TRBD2 | TRBJ2-2 | TRBV4-2 | CASSQPGLAGGYSPGELFF
- | TRBJ1-3 | TRBV25-1 | CASSPWGGGSGNTIYF
- | TRBJ2-1 | TRBV5-4 | CASSSPRQGTYNEQFF
TRBD1 | TRBJ1-5 | TRBV7-8 | CASSAGAGGRNQPQHF
TRBD2 | TRBJ2-1 | TRBV9 | CASSRLAGAAGEQFF
- | TRBJ2-7 | TRBV4-2 | CASSQSGPAAYEQYF
- | TRBJ2-7 | TRBV5-8 | CASRRRGGHEQYF
- | TRBJ2-7 | TRBV15 | CATSLDRPYEQYF
TRBD1 | TRBJ2-7 | TRBV6-5 | CASSAGTGAYEQYF
- | TRBJ1-6 | TRBV28 | CASSLTSKGSYNSPLHF
- | TRBJ1-6 | TRBV19 | CASSIGVAYNSPLHF
- | TRBJ2-7 | TRBV5-6 | CASSLSLTVLEQYF
- | TRBJ1-1 | TRBV7-8 | CASTTLQGSMNTEAFF
- | TRBJ1-1 | TRBV9 | CASSYQENTEAFF
- | TRBJ1-1 | TRBV10-2 | CASSEGRDTEAFF
TRBD2 | TRBJ2-7 | TRBV5-4 | CASSFRPSGSYEQYF
- | TRBJ2-5 | TRBV9 | CASSAPGGLQETQYF
TRBD2 | TRBJ2-3 | TRBV13 | CASRREAGLTTDTQYF
TRBD2 | TRBJ2-3 | TRBV18 | CASSPVSGAGDTQYF
- | TRBJ2-7 | TRBV1 | CTSNDSGGGYEQYF
- | TRBJ1-2 | TRBV6-5 | CASSRIAANYGYTF
- | TRBJ2-1 | TRBV19 | CASSRLDHNEQFF
- | TRBJ1-4 | TRBV5-1 | CASSLGGAAEKLFF
TRBD2 | TRBJ2-1 | TRBV7-6 | CASRLGAGGDEQFF
TRBD1 | TRBJ1-6 | TRBV5-1 | CASRGLTGSASPLHF
- | TRBJ1-2 | TRBV5-6 | CASSLPGTPGRAYGYTF
- | TRBJ1-1 | TRBV10-3 | CAIRTSNTEAFF
- | TRBJ2-3 | TRBV4-1 | CASSQVRGGAGMGDTQYF
- | TRBJ2-5 | TRBV19 | CASSTRETQYF